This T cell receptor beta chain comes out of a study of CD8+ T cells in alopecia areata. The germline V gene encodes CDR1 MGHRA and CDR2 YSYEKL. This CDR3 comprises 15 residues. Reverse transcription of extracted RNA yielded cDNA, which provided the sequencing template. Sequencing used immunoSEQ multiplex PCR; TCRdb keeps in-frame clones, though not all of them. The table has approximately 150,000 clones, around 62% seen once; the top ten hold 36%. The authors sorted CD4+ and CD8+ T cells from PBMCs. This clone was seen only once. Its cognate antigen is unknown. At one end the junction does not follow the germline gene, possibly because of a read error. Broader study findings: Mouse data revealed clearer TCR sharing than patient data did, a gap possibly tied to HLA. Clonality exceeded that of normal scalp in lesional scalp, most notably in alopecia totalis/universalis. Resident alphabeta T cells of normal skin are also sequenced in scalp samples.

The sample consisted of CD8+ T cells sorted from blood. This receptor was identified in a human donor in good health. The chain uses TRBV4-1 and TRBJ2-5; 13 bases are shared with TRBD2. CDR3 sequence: CASSRGLAGDKTKYF. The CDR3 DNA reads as TGCGCCAGCAGCCGAGGACTAGCGGGAGACAAGACCAAGTACTTC.